The T cell receptor beta chain under discussion was sequenced for a study of T-cell reconstitution after alpha-beta-depleted transplantation in children. TCRbeta library construction was performed incorporating unique molecular identifiers. TCRdb re-called the PCR reads through MiXCR, storing one row per CDR3 protein. This table has fewer than 550,000 distinct CDR3 sequences, 10% to 12% appearing once. Germline CDR1 reads LNHNV; CDR2 reads YYDKDF (reference sequence). This CDR3 contains 19 residues. Germline trimming cut 0 bases from V and 4 bases from J; bases unmatched to any gene: 11. This clonotype was detected a few times. The antigen remains unidentified. The study, taken as a whole, reports: When one year had passed after transplant, most T-cell counts and diversity came from newly produced T cells.

The chain carries TRBV15 and TRBJ2-2; TRBD2 aligns across 10 bases. This TCR came from a female patient aged 2-10 years who had a stem cell transplant for aplastic anemia, so the T cells may come from the graft donor. The sequencing here drew on PBMCs, mostly from graft donor cells, taken 180 days after TCRalphabeta/CD19-depleted stem cell transplant. This CDR3 is CATSRDRSPSGSGTGELFF. The DNA of the CDR3 is TGTGCCACCAGCAGAGATCGCAGTCCTAGCGGGAGTGGCACCGGGGAGCTGTTTTTT. The whole variable domain, filled in from reference TRBV15 and TRBJ2-2, reads DAMVIQNPRYQVTQFGKPVTLSCSQTLNHNVMYWYQQKSSQAPKLLFHYYDKDFNNEADTPDNFQSRRPNTSFCFLDIRSPGLGDTAMYLCATSRDRSPSGSGTGELFFGEGSRLTVL.